This is a list of T cell receptor beta chains from one sample in a study of blood T cells in healthy people across ages. TCRdb processed the 5' RACE reads anew with MiXCR; each CDR3 protein has one entry. The sample records 1.6 million or so distinct CDR3 sequences, 34% being singletons. Sequencing was performed on blood. The receptors shown here come from a woman aged 30 to 39 in good health. Both conserved end residues are part of each CDR3. D genes are given only for firm matches. Part of the rows lack a size; the others show once, few, many or a class for expanded clones.

few TRBJ2-7 TRBD2 TRBV20-1 TGCAGTGCTAGAGCTGGAGCGGGGGGGACCGAGCAGTACTTC CSARAGAGGTEQYF
NA TRBJ2-3 TRBD1 TRBV5-1 TGCGCCAGCAGCAGTCCCGGGACAGGGGGCCTGGGAGCAGATACGCAGTATTTT CASSSPGTGGLGADTQYF
few TRBJ2-3 NA TRBV7-9 TGTGCCAGCAGCTTAGAGAGGGGGTCTGGCACAGATACGCAGTATTTT CASSLERGSGTDTQYF
NA TRBJ2-1 NA TRBV6-2/TRBV6-3 TGTGCCAGCAGTTACCGCGGGAACTCCTACAATGAGCAGTTCTTC CASSYRGNSYNEQFF
few TRBJ2-3 TRBD2 TRBV5-1 TGCGCCAGCAGCGTTGGGACCGGGACTACCATTACCAGCACAGATACGCAGTATTTT CASSVGTGTTITSTDTQYF
few TRBJ2-1 NA TRBV5-1 TGCGCCAGCAGCGACCAAGGTTTGGCGCTTGGTGAGCAGTTCTTC CASSDQGLALGEQFF
NA TRBJ2-1 TRBD2 TRBV4-1 TGCGCCAGCAGCCCGGGGCTAGCGGTTTCCTACAATGAGCAGTTCTTC CASSPGLAVSYNEQFF
few TRBJ2-1 TRBD1 TRBV7-8 TGTGCCAGCAGCTTAGCCGGGACAGGGAACAATGAGCAGTTCTTC CASSLAGTGNNEQFF
NA TRBJ2-5 NA TRBV7-3 TGTGCCAGCAGCCCCGTAGGGGGAGGTGGGGAGACCCAGTACTTC CASSPVGGGGETQYF
few TRBJ2-7 NA TRBV27 TGTGCCAGCAGTTTATCCGGCCGGAGGGGGCAGTACTTC CASSLSGRRGQYF